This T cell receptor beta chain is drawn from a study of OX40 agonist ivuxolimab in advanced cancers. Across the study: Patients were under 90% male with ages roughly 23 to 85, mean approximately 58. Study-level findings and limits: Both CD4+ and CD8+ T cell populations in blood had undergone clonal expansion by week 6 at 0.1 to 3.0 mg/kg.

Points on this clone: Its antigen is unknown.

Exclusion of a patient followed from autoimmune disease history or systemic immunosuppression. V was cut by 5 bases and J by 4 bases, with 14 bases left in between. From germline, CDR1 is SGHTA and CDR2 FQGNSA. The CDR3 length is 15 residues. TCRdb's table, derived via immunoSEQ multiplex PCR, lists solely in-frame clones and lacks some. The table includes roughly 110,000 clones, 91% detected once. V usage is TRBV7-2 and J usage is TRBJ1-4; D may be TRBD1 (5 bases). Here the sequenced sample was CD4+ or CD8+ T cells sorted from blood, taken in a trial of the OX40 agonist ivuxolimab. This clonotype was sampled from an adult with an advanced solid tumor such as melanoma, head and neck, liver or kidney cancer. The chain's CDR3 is CASSQPRGYNEKLFF. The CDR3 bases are TGTGCCAGCAGCCAACCCCGGGGCTATAATGAAAAACTGTTTTTT.